This T cell receptor (beta chain) was retrieved from a study of PD-1 blockade in classical Hodgkin lymphoma. Time point denoted: cycle 4 day 1 (C4D1), after 5 to 7 weeks of nivolumab. Autologous stem cell transplantation was followed by relapse in every patient, and brentuximab vedotin exposure varied. This clone was detected only a few times. Libraries were prepared by immunoSEQ multiplex PCR; TCRdb keeps only in-frame clonotypes and omits some of them. The top ten hold more than 35% of the sample, which has about 39,000 clones, around four fifths seen once. The V and J ends lost 9 bases and 2 bases, in that order; junction bases with no gene match: 3. The CDR3 runs to 13 residues. The germline gives CDR1 SEHNR, CDR2 FQNEAQ (reference sequence).

This receptor was identified in a human donor with classical Hodgkin lymphoma. The J gene is TRBJ2-5, the V gene TRBV7-9, with 10 bases identical to TRBD2. Sequencing was performed on peripheral blood mononuclear cells (PBMCs), taken before the fourth cycle of nivolumab. CDR3 amino acids: CASERGGQETQYF. CDR3 coding DNA: TGTGCCAGTGAGCGGGGGGGACAAGAGACCCAGTACTTC.